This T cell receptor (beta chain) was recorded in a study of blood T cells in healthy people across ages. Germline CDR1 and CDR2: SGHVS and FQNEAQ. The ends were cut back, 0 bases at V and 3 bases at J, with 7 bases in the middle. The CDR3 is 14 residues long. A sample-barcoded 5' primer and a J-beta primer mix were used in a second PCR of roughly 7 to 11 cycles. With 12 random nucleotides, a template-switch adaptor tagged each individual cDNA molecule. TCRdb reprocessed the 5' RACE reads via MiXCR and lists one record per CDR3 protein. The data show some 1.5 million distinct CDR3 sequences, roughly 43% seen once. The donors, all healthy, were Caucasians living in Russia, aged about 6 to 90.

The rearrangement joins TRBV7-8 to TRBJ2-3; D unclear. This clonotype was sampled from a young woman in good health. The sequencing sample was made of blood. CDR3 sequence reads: CASSLAHGTDTQYF. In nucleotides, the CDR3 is TGTGCCAGCAGCTTAGCGCACGGGACAGATACGCAGTATTTT.